This T cell receptor beta chain was documented in a study of CD8+CD57+ T cells in acquired aplastic anemia. This clonotype showed up just a few times. Its antigen remains unknown. Template material for TCR beta VDJ and CDR3 profiling consisted of genomic DNA. TCRdb re-derived calls from the reads in MiXCR, one entry per CDR3 protein. The sample lists about 400,000 distinct CDR3 sequences; around 72% were seen once. Study conclusions and caveats: The number of CD8+ CDR3 sequences shared by patients and controls was under 35.

Sample: sorted CD4+, CD8+, or CD8+CD57+ T cells (not recorded which) from PBMCs. The sequence came from a human donor in good health, serving as a control.

CDR3 sequence reads: CATSEDKRQGPSGVYEQYF. The CDR3 bases are TGTGCCACCAGTGAAGATAAGCGACAGGGGCCCTCCGGGGTCTACGAGCAGTACTTC. This chain connects TRBV24-1 to TRBJ2-7, with 8 bases lining up with TRBD1. Germline loops: CDR1 KGHDR, CDR2 SFDVKD. This CDR3 contains 19 residues. V gave up 4 bases and J gave up 3 bases; unmatched junction bases: 19.